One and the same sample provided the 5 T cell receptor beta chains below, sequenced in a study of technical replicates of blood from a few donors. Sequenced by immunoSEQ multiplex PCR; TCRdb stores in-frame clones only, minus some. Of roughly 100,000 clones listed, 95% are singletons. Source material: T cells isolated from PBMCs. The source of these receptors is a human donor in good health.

CDR3 in DNA: TGTGCCAGCAGCCCCACGGGACTAGCGGGAGTCCCCTACGAGCAGTACTTC. This gives the protein CASSPTGLAGVPYEQYF. The rearrangement links TRBV7-2 to TRBJ2-7; 14 bases agree with TRBD2. Germline V gene lookup returns CDR1 SGHTA and CDR2 FQGNSA. CDR3 length: 17 amino acids. V gave up 5 bases and J gave up 2 bases; unmatched junction bases: 8.

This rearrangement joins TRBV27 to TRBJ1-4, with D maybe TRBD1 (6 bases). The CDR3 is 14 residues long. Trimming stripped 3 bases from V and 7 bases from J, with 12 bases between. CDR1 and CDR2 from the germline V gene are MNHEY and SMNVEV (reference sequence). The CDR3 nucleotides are TGTGCCAGCAGTTTTAGTGGGGGCAGTGAAAAACTGTTTTTT. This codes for CASSFSGGSEKLFF.

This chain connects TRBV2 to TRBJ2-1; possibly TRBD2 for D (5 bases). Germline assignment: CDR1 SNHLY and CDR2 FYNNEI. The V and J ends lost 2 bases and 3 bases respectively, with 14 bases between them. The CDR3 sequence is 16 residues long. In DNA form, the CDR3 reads TGTGCCAGCAGTGAATTGGGTCTCGGGGTCTACAATGAGCAGTTCTTC. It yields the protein CASSELGLGVYNEQFF.

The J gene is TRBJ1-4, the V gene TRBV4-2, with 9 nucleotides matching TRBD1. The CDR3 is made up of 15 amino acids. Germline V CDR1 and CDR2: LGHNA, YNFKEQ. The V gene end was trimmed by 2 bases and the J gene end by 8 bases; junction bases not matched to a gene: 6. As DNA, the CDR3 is TGTGCCAGCAGCCAATCCGGGACAGGGAACGAAAAACTGTTTTTT. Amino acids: CASSQSGTGNEKLFF.

CDR3 loop: CAGGQGRDQPQHF. The CDR3, as DNA: TGTGCCGGCGGACAGGGTCGGGATCAGCCCCAGCATTTT. The V and J genes are TRBV30 and TRBJ1-5; 8 nucleotides line up with TRBD1. Germline V CDR1 and CDR2: GTSNPN, SVGIG (reference sequence). The length of the CDR3 is 13 residues. After removal of 8 bases from V and 5 bases from J, the junction contained 8 bases not matched to a gene.